This entry features one TCR beta chain sequence. Its antigen is not known. Other DNA sequences in the sample encode the same CDR3. This record belongs to a study of shared clonotypes between healthy human individuals. Study information: Three CD4 naive, three CD4 memory, two CD8 naive and one CD8 memory plate were used per donor.

Study-level points and caveats: Shared across a few donors were around 5% of the naive CD4 clonotypes.

Assay runs were performed at deep level. TCRdb's table, derived via immunoSEQ multiplex PCR, lists solely in-frame clones and lacks some. The top ten clones hold 0.89% of a sample with around 1,000,000 clones, roughly 77% of them seen once. The CDR3 consists of 11 residues. CDR1 is GTSNPN, CDR2 SVGIG, per germline (reference sequence). V was cut by 0 bases and J by 7 bases, with 5 bases left in between. The sample comprised memory CD4+ T cells from PBMCs. Indicated subset: CD45RA-negative fraction. The sequence came from a man between 18 and 29 years old in good health. Some clones in this sample may be carry-over from other donors' samples. The chain carries TRBV30 and TRBJ2-3; D is unresolved. Written as DNA, the CDR3 is TGTGCCTGGAGTGTAGGAAATACGCAGTATTTT. It encodes CAWSVGNTQYF. Combining the CDR3 with reference TRBV30 and TRBJ2-3 gives the whole variable domain SQTIHQWPATLVQPVGSPLSLECTVEGTSNPNLYWYRQAAGRGLQLLFYSVGIGQISSEVPQNLSASRPQDRQFILSSKKLLLSDSGFYLCAWSVGNTQYFGPGTRLTVL.